This TCR beta chain is drawn from a study of blood T cell repertoires in COVID-19. The overall study: The analysed material was cDNA or gDNA that came from T cells, B-cell-depleted T cells, or PBMCs.

Per the original methods: From reference gene primer amplification, estimates of nucleated cell counts were derived. Assay used: immunoSEQ multiplex PCR; TCRdb lists only in-frame clones, some missing. That table furnishes V, J and clone size, whereas the DNA furnished D and trimming. Of a few hundred thousand clones listed, about 91% are singletons. Those enrolled in Seattle joined during active infection and were followed longitudinally afterward. The germline CDR1 and CDR2 sequences are LGHNT and FRNRAP. V lost 2 bases and J 4 bases, leaving 17 bases between the germline ends. CDR3 length: 16 residues.

Sequencing used peripheral blood. The rearrangement joins TRBV12-5 to TRBJ1-2; tentatively, D is TRBD1 (5 bases). This clonotype was obtained from a woman aged 25 to 39 with COVID-19, enrolled during active disease. The CDR3 protein is CASGLYFQTETYGYTF. The CDR3 region has the DNA TGTGCTAGTGGTTTGTACTTTCAGACAGAAACCTATGGCTACACCTTC.